A single sample gave rise to the 2 T cell receptor beta chains below, sequenced in a study of OX40 agonist ivuxolimab in advanced cancers. Profiling relied on immunoSEQ multiplex PCR, and the TCRdb table lists in-frame clones only, not all of them. This repertoire shows over 80,000 clones, about four fifths found once; its top ten account for roughly 5%. The starting material was CD4+ or CD8+ T cells sorted from blood, obtained in a trial of the OX40 agonist ivuxolimab. Receptors were obtained from an adult with an advanced solid tumor such as melanoma, head and neck, liver or kidney cancer.

The gene calls are TRBV19 and TRBJ2-7; D may be TRBD2 (6 bases). The germline CDR1 and CDR2 sequences are LNHDA and SQIVND (reference sequence). The CDR3 consists of 15 residues. V dropped 10 bases and J dropped 0 bases, with 19 bases sitting between them. The CDR3, as DNA: TGTGCCACCGCCAGGGACTCCCCGAGCTCCTACGAGCAGTACTTC. Its translation: CATARDSPSSYEQYF.

A single count supports this clone. The chain carries TRBV5-6 and TRBJ2-6, with D tentatively TRBD1 (6 bases). Trimming removed 4 bases at V and 2 bases at J, with 10 bases between. CDR1 is SGHDT and CDR2 is YYEEEE in the germline V gene. The CDR3 is 15 residues long. CDR3 coding DNA: TGTGCCAGCAGCGAACAGGGAACTGGGGCCAACGTCCTGACTTTC. This gives the protein CASSEQGTGANVLTF.